Listed here are 25 T cell receptor beta chains from one sample, sequenced in a study of molecular identifiers for immune sequencing clone quantification. TCRdb ran MiXCR on the PCR reads and lists one entry per CDR3 protein. In the table there are some 680,000 distinct CDR3 sequences, about 25% of which are singletons. Sequencing was carried out using naive CD8+ T cells from blood, with Jurkat cell RNA spiked in. As to subset: FACS-sorted CD8+CD4-CCR7+CD45RA+ naive T cells. Source of these receptors: a human donor in good health. Some libraries in this study had Jurkat cell RNA spiked in.

This clonotype turned up a few times. The CDR3 does not end in the conserved phenylalanine or tryptophan, so this is likely a read error. CDR3 DNA sequence: TGTGCCAGTAGTTCGCCCGGGACCTACGAGCAGTACTCC. Protein: CASSSPGTYEQYS. The chain links TRBV19 to TRBJ2-7; weak D call: TRBD2 (5 bases). This CDR3 has 13 residues. Germline CDR1 LNHDA, CDR2 SQIVND (reference sequence). The ends were cut back, 5 bases at V and 2 bases at J, with 10 bases in the middle.

The DNA of the CDR3 is TGTGCCAGCAGCCAAGGGCCGGCTACCGCAGAAAGTCGCACCTTC. This gives the protein CASSQGPATAESRTF. V gene TRBV13 combines with J gene TRBJ1-2; no clear D gene. Trimming pared 5 bases from V and 13 bases from J, leaving 26 bases between. Per the germline V gene, CDR1 is PRHDT and CDR2 is FYEKMQ (reference sequence). The CDR3 is 15 amino acids.

A few counts support this clonotype. The V call is TRBV7-9, the J call TRBJ1-2; no definite D call. The V end was cut by 5 bases, the J end by 4 bases, with 17 bases between. CDR1 and CDR2 (germline): SEHNR, FQNEAQ (reference sequence). CDR3 length: 15 residues. Here the CDR3 reads CASSLTLQAGYGYTF. The CDR3, as DNA: TGTGCCAGCAGCCTCACCCTGCAGGCCGGCTATGGCTACACCTTC.

The chain recombines TRBV7-9 with TRBJ2-7; 7 bases fit TRBD1. Germline assignment: CDR1 SEHNR and CDR2 FQNEAQ (reference sequence). This CDR3 comprises 13 residues. The junction had 7 bases not matched to a gene; V was cut back by 5 bases and J by 6 bases. The CDR3: CASSAKGGFEQYF. CDR3 DNA: TGTGCCAGCAGCGCGAAAGGGGGCTTCGAGCAGTACTTC.

A remark on this clonotype: At one boundary the junction diverges from the germline segment, which might be a read error. The rearrangement uses TRBV6-5 and TRBJ1-1; D is ambiguous. The CDR3 runs 15 residues. Germline V lookup: CDR1 MNHEY, CDR2 SVGAGI. CDR3 loop: CASSTVGGLNTEALF. The CDR3 DNA reads TGTGCCAGCAGTACCGTAGGAGGCTTGAACACTGAAGCTCTCTTT.

The CDR3 region is CASSIGGTEQFF. CDR3 nucleotide sequence: TGTGCCAGTAGTATTGGTGGGACCGAGCAGTTCTTC. The chain couples TRBV19 to TRBJ2-1; either TRBD1 or TRBD2 may fit D (5 bases each). The germline V gene encodes CDR1 LNHDA and CDR2 SQIVND (reference sequence). Trimming cost V 3 bases and J 10 bases, with 10 bases left between them. The CDR3 covers 12 residues. The full variable domain, its missing parts supplied by reference TRBV19 and TRBJ2-1, is DGGITQSPKYLFRKEGQNVTLSCEQNLNHDAMYWYRQDPGQGLRLIYYSQIVNDFQKGDIAEGYSVSREKKESFPLTVTSAQKNPTAFYLCASSIGGTEQFFGPGTRLTVL.

This clonotype occurred many times. CDR3 DNA sequence: TGTGCCAGCAGCGCTAACGGACAGCTCATGAACACTGAAGCTTTCTTT. This encodes CASSANGQLMNTEAFF. J is TRBJ1-1 and V is TRBV7-9; TRBD1 is a possible D gene (6 bases). The CDR3 extends over 16 amino acids. The V gene lost 5 bases and the J gene lost 0 bases, with 16 bases spanning the gap. Per the germline V gene, CDR1 is SEHNR and CDR2 is FQNEAQ (reference sequence).

This clonotype showed up many times. The chain joins TRBV28 to TRBJ2-5, with D possibly TRBD2 on 5 matching bases. The CDR3 consists of 13 residues. Trimming shortened V by 5 bases and J by 7 bases, and 14 bases separated the two germline ends. From germline, CDR1 is MDHEN and CDR2 SYDVKM. CDR3 in DNA: TGTGCCAGCAGTGCTGACATGGAGGCGACCCAGTACTTC. Its protein is CASSADMEATQYF. The variable domain in full, with the rest retrieved from reference TRBV28 and TRBJ2-5, is DVKVTQSSRYLVKRTGEKVFLECVQDMDHENMFWYRQDPGLGLRLIYFSYDVKMKEKGDIPEGYSVSREKKERFSLILESASTNQTSMYLCASSADMEATQYFGPGTRLLVL.

The table lists this clonotype with a few counts. This sequence joins TRBV7-9 and TRBJ2-7; no definite D call. Germline-derived CDR1 and CDR2 are SEHNR and FQNEAQ (reference sequence). The CDR3 spans 15 residues. V lost 2 bases, J lost 3 bases, and 14 bases lay in between. CDR3 nucleotides: TGTGCCAGCAGCTTAACTCCATCCACCGACTACGAGCAGTACTTC. Its protein product is CASSLTPSTDYEQYF.

This chain uses TRBV4-3 with TRBJ1-5; D not certain. Germline loops: CDR1 LGHNA, CDR2 YSLEER. The ends were cut back, 4 bases at V and 5 bases at J, with 18 bases in the middle. This CDR3 comprises 16 residues. CDR3 in DNA: TGCGCCAGCAGCCCTGGTCTCTCCAGTAGGGATCAGCCCCAGCATTTT. It codes for CASSPGLSSRDQPQHF.

In its sample, this clonotype was seen many times. The V gene is TRBV9, the J gene TRBJ2-2, with TRBD2 as a possible D gene (6 bases). The CDR3 contains 17 residues. CDR1 and CDR2 from the germline V gene are SGDLS and YYNGEE. Trimming cost V 4 bases and J 2 bases, with 18 bases left between them. Here the CDR3 DNA reads TGTGCCAGCAGCCGAAACGCGAGGGAGGCAAACACCGGGGAGCTGTTTTTT. The encoded protein is CASSRNAREANTGELFF.

This clonotype was picked up a small number of times. This chain connects TRBV19 to TRBJ2-7, with a tentative D call TRBD2 (5 bases). This CDR3 spans 12 amino acids. Trimming took 6 bases from V and 7 from J, leaving 13 bases between them. Germline V gene sequence: CDR1 LNHDA, CDR2 SQIVND (reference sequence). This CDR3 is CASSPHPGEQYF. CDR3 DNA sequence: TGTGCCAGTAGCCCCCATCCGGGGGAGCAGTACTTC.

Note on this clonotype: This may arise from a read error, as a much more abundant clone is one base away. The CDR3 does not end in the conserved phenylalanine or tryptophan, so this is likely a read error. The chain combines TRBV7-9 with TRBJ2-7; 8 nucleotides align to TRBD1. Trimming cost V 2 bases and J 2 bases; bases outside gene matches: 2. This CDR3 contains 14 residues. Germline V gene data show CDR1 as SEHNR and CDR2 as FQNEAQ (reference sequence). The CDR3 nucleotides are TGTGCCAGCAGCTTAATACAGGGGGCCTACGAGCAGTACCTC. Translation gives CASSLIQGAYEQYL.

The V call is TRBV4-1, the J call TRBJ2-3; D gene unclear. Germline CDR1 MGHRA, CDR2 YSYEKL. Trimming removed 1 base at V and 1 base at J, with 18 bases between. CDR3 length: 18 residues. In DNA, the CDR3 is TGCGCCAGCAGCCAAGTTCCGTTCCAAGGTGGCCGCACAGATACGCAGTATTTT. This sequence encodes CASSQVPFQGGRTDTQYF.

This clonotype was found many times. Written as DNA, the CDR3 is TGTGCCAGCAGCTCAGGACAGGGGGCAAATGAAGCTTTCTTT. Protein sequence: CASSSGQGANEAFF. The chain couples TRBV7-6 to TRBJ1-1; TRBD1 aligns across 11 bases. The V and J ends lost 4 bases and 7 bases, in that order; junction bases with no gene match: 5. The CDR3 totals 14 residues. The germline V gene has CDR1 SGHVS and CDR2 FNYEAQ.

In this sample, this clonotype turned up a few times. The V call is TRBV27, the J call TRBJ1-4, with unresolved D. The V end lost 4 bases, the J end lost 12 bases, and 18 bases lay between the germline ends. Germline loops: CDR1 MNHEY, CDR2 SMNVEV (reference sequence). The CDR3 extends over 14 amino acids. The CDR3 protein is CASSSKGWREELFF. Written as DNA, the CDR3 is TGTGCCAGCAGTTCAAAGGGTTGGAGGGAGGAACTGTTTTTT.

V usage is TRBV19 and J usage is TRBJ1-4, with D possibly TRBD1 on 6 matching bases. Trimming removed 3 bases at V and 2 bases at J, with 16 bases between. This CDR3 region has 17 residues. Germline CDR1 LNHDA, CDR2 SQIVND (reference sequence). In DNA form, the CDR3 reads TGTGCCAGTAGTATGTTGCCGGGGACAAGCACTAATGAAAAACTGTTTTTT. It is translated as CASSMLPGTSTNEKLFF.

The genes are TRBV16 and TRBJ1-1, with 9 bases fitting TRBD1. V lost 2 bases to trimming and J lost 7 bases; unmatched junction nucleotides: 11. There are 16 residues in the CDR3. Germline V gene lookup returns CDR1 KGHSY and CDR2 FQNENV. The CDR3 bases are TGTGCCAGCAGCCAAAGGTCGCCGGGACAGGGTTTTGAAGCTTTCTTT. It encodes CASSQRSPGQGFEAFF. The variable domain in full, with the rest retrieved from reference TRBV16 and TRBJ1-1, is GEEVAQTPKHLVRGEGQKAKLYCAPIKGHSYVFWYQQVLKNEFKFLISFQNENVFDETGMPKERFSAKCLPNSPCSLEIQATKLEDSAVYFCASSQRSPGQGFEAFFGQGTRLTVV.

For this clonotype: One base away lies a much larger clone, so this may be a sequencing read error. J is TRBJ1-1 and V is TRBV7-8; no clear D. Germline V gene data show CDR1 as SGHVS and CDR2 as FQNEAQ. This CDR3 region has 13 residues. The CDR3 DNA reads as TGTGCCAACAGCCGAGCGTTGGGCACTGAAGCTTTCTTT. Encoded protein: CANSRALGTEAFF.

This clonotype was seen just once. This chain connects TRBV12-2 to TRBJ1-5. TRBV12-2 is annotated as a pseudogene. The CDR3 extends over 13 amino acids. The chain's CDR3 is CASRQRSNQPLHF. The CDR3 DNA reads TGTGCAAGTCGCCAGCGGAGCAATCAGCCCCTGCATTTT.

The chain uses TRBV2 and TRBJ2-7, with 12 positions matching TRBD2. Per the germline V gene, CDR1 is SNHLY and CDR2 is FYNNEI. The CDR3 totals 17 residues. V was pared by 6 bases and J by 5 bases, with 14 bases of the junction left unmatched. The CDR3 reads CASSTSTSGRVLHEQYF. In DNA, the CDR3 is TGTGCCAGCAGCACTTCGACTAGCGGGAGAGTCCTCCACGAGCAGTACTTC. Variable domain in full (rest from reference TRBV2 and TRBJ2-7): EPEVTQTPSHQVTQMGQEVILRCVPISNHLYFYWYRQILGQKVEFLVSFYNNEISEKSEIFDDQFSVERPDGSNFTLKIRSTKLEDSAMYFCASSTSTSGRVLHEQYFGPGTRLTVT.

This clonotype was seen more than once but under ten times. The J gene is TRBJ1-5, the V gene TRBV21-1; the table's D call TRBD1 went unverified against the DNA. TRBV21-1 corresponds to a pseudogene. CDR3 length: 15 amino acids. CDR3 nucleotides: TGTGCCAGCAGCAGATCCAGGGGGAGCAATCAGCCCCAGCATTTT. Translated: CASSRSRGSNQPQHF.

The chain employs TRBV7-6 and TRBJ2-7, with a possible D match to TRBD1 (5 bases). The CDR3 covers 14 residues. V shed 5 bases and J shed 4 bases, with 15 bases lying between them. Germline assignment: CDR1 SGHVS and CDR2 FNYEAQ. The CDR3 is CASSALAGSYEQYF. Here the CDR3 DNA reads TGTGCCAGCAGCGCACTTGCAGGGTCTTACGAGCAGTACTTC.

In this sample, this clonotype turned up a few times. The chain uses TRBV3-1 and TRBJ1-6; 9 bases fit TRBD1. The junction had 6 bases not matched to a gene; V was cut back by 4 bases and J by 8 bases. Germline V gives CDR1 LGHDT, CDR2 YNNKEL (reference sequence). The CDR3 totals 15 residues. The chain's CDR3 is CASSPWTGVDSPLHF. In DNA form, the CDR3 reads TGTGCCAGCAGCCCGTGGACAGGGGTCGATTCACCCCTCCACTTT. Full variable domain (outside the CDR3, taken from reference TRBV3-1 and TRBJ1-6): DTAVSQTPKYLVTQMGNDKSIKCEQNLGHDTMYWYKQDSKKFLKIMFSYNNKELIINETVPNRFSPKSPDKAHLNLHINSLELGDSAVYFCASSPWTGVDSPLHFGNGTRLTVT.

This clonotype showed up just a few times. This chain uses TRBV5-4 with TRBJ2-1; 13 bases line up with TRBD2. Germline V gene sequence: CDR1 SGHNT, CDR2 YYREEE (reference sequence). V was pared by 4 bases and J by 8 bases, with 12 bases of the junction left unmatched. The CDR3 contains 17 residues. CDR3 sequence: CASSGLAGESRRDEQFF. The CDR3 bases are TGTGCCAGCAGCGGACTAGCGGGGGAGAGCCGTAGGGATGAGCAGTTCTTC.